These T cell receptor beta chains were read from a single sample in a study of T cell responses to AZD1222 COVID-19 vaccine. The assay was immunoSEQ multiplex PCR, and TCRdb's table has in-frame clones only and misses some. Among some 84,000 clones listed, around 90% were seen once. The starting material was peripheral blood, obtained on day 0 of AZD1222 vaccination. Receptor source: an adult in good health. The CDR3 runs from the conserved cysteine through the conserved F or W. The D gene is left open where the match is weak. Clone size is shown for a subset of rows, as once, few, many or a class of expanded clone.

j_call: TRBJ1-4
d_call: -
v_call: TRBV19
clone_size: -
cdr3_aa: CASRTGYPTNEKLFF
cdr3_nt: TGTGCCAGTAGGACCGGATATCCCACTAATGAAAAACTGTTTTTT

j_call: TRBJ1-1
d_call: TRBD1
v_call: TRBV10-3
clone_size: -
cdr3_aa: CAIRDRVTEAFF
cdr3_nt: TGTGCCATCCGGGACAGAGTCACTGAAGCTTTCTTT

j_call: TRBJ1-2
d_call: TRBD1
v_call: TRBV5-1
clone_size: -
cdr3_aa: CASSRGTGYGYTF
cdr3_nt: TGCGCCAGCAGCCGTGGGACAGGCTATGGCTACACCTTC

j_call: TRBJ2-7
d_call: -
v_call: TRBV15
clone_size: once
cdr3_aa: CATSRDQRDEQYF
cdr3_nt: TGTGCCACCAGCAGAGATCAGAGGGACGAGCAGTACTTC

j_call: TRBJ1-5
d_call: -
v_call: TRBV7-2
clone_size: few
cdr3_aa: CASSLEINSNQPQHF
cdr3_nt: TGTGCCAGCAGCTTAGAGATAAATAGCAATCAGCCCCAGCATTTT

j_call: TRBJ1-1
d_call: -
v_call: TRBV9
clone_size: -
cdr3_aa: CASSVGSRTANTEAFF
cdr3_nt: TGTGCCAGCAGCGTAGGTTCTCGGACAGCGAACACTGAAGCTTTCTTT

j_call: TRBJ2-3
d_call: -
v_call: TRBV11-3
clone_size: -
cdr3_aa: CASSWGASTQYF
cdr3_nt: TGTGCCAGCAGCTGGGGGGCGAGTACGCAGTATTTT

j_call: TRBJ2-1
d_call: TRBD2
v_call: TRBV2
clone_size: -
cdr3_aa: CGGGRESNEQFF
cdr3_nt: TGTGGTGGGGGGAGGGAGAGCAATGAGCAGTTCTTC

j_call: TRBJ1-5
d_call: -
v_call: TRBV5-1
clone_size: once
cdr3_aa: CASSLGGPQPQHF
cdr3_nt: TGCGCCAGCAGCTTGGGAGGGCCTCAGCCCCAGCATTTT

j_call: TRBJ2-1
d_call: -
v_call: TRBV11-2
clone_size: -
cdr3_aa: CASSQKRNNEQFF
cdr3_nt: TGTGCCAGCAGCCAAAAGAGGAACAATGAGCAGTTCTTC

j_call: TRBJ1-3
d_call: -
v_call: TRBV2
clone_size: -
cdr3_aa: CASGQDSGNTIYF
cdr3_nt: TGTGCCAGCGGGCAGGACTCTGGAAACACCATATATTTT

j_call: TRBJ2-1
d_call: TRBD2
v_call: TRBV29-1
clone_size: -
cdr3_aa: CSVGGTRRENEQFF
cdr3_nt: TGCAGCGTGGGGGGGACGAGGAGGGAGAATGAGCAGTTCTTC

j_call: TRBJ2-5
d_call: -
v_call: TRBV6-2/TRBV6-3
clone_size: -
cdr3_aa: CASSYGPPETQYF
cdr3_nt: TGTGCCAGCAGTTACGGACCCCCGGAGACCCAGTACTTC

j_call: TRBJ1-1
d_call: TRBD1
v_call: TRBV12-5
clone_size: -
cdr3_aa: CASGLTYTGGLTEAFF
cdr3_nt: TGTGCTAGTGGTTTGACCTACACAGGGGGCCTGACTGAAGCTTTCTTT

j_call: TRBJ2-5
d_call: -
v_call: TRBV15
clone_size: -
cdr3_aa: CATSKQGVSSVETQYF
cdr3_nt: TGTGCCACCAGCAAACAGGGAGTAAGCAGTGTGGAGACCCAGTACTTC

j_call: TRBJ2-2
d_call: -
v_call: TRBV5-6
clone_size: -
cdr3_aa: CASSRGGLTGGELFF
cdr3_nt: TGTGCCAGCAGCCGCGGGGGCCTTACCGGCGGGGAGCTGTTTTTT

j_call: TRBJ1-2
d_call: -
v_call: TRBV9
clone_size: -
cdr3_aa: CASSVGVGYGYTF
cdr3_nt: TGTGCCAGCAGCGTAGGGGTTGGCTATGGCTACACCTTC

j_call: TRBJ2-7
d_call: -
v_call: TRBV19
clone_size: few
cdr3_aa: CASSSGHPVLFYEQYF
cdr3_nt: TGTGCCAGTAGTTCGGGACACCCAGTATTATTCTACGAGCAGTACTTC

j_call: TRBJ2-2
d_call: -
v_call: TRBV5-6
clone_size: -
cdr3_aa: CASSLEVGSSGNTGELFF
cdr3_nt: TGTGCCAGCAGCTTGGAGGTCGGGAGTAGCGGGAACACCGGGGAGCTGTTTTTT

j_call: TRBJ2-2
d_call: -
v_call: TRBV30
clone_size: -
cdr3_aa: CAWSKTNTGELFF
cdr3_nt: TGTGCCTGGAGTAAGACCAACACCGGGGAGCTGTTTTTT

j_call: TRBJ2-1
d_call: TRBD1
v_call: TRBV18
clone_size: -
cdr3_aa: CASSKGTEVNNEQFF
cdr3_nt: TGTGCCAGCTCAAAAGGGACAGAAGTTAACAATGAGCAGTTCTTC

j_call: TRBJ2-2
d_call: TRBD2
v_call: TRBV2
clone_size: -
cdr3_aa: CASSISGSLATGELFF
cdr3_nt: TGTGCCAGCAGTATCAGCGGGAGTTTAGCCACCGGGGAGCTGTTTTTT

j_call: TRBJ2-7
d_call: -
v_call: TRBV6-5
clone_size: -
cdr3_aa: CASSYGRAPSSYEQYF
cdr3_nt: TGTGCCAGCAGTTACGGTAGAGCGCCAAGCTCCTACGAGCAGTACTTC

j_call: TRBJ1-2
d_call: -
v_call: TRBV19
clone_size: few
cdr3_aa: CASSKDRTYGYTF
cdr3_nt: TGTGCCAGTAGTAAAGACAGGACCTATGGCTACACCTTC

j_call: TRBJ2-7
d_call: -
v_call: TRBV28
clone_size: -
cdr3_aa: CASSLAGPPSSYEQYF
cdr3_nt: TGTGCCAGCAGTTTAGCGGGGCCCCCAAGCTCCTACGAGCAGTACTTC

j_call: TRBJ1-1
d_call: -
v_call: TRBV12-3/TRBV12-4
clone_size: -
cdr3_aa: CASSLGVVSEAFF
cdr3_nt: TGTGCCAGCAGTTTAGGGGTGGTGAGTGAAGCTTTCTTT

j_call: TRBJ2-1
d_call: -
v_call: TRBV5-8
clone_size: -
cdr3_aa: CASSSGVMSYNEQFF
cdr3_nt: TGTGCCAGCAGTTCAGGGGTAATGTCCTACAATGAGCAGTTCTTC

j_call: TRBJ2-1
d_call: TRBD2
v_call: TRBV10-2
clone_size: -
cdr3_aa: CASSDSGAGRDEQFF
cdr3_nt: TGCGCCAGCAGTGATAGCGGGGCCGGTCGAGATGAGCAGTTCTTC

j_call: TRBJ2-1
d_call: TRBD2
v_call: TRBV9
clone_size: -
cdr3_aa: CASSLDMGTSGKQFF
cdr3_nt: TGTGCCAGCAGCCTCGATATGGGGACTAGCGGAAAGCAGTTCTTC

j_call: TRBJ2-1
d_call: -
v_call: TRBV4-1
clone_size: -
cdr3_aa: CASSQAGAGETDEQFF
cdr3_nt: TGCGCCAGCAGCCAAGCGGGGGCGGGAGAAACGGATGAGCAGTTCTTC

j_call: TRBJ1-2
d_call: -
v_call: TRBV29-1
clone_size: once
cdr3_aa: CSVAGTGGYTF
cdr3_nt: TGCAGCGTTGCTGGAACGGGGGGCTACACCTTC

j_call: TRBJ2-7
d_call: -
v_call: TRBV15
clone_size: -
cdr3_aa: CATSRGDLTYEQYF
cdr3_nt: TGTGCCACCAGCCGAGGGGACTTGACCTACGAGCAGTACTTC

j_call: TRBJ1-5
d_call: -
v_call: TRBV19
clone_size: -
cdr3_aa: CASSISQIHNQPQHF
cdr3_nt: TGTGCCAGTAGTATAAGTCAGATACACAATCAGCCCCAGCATTTT

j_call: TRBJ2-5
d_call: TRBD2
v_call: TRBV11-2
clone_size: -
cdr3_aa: CASSFTSGGGETQYF
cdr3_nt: TGTGCCAGCAGCTTCACTAGCGGGGGCGGCGAGACCCAGTACTTC

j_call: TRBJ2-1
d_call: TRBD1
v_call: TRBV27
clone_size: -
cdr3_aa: CASPTPRGTGAGEQFF
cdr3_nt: TGTGCCAGCCCTACCCCCAGAGGGACAGGGGCGGGTGAGCAGTTCTTC

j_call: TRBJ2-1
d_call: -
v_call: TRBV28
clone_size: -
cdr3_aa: CASSPGGPRYNEQFF
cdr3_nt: TGTGCCAGCAGTCCCGGGGGACCCAGGTACAATGAGCAGTTCTTC

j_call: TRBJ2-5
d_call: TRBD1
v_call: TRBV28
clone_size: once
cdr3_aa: CASSLYRGRETQYF
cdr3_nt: TGTGCCAGCAGTTTATACAGGGGTCGTGAGACCCAGTACTTC